This T cell receptor beta chain was identified in a study of T cell changes during pregnancy in multiple sclerosis. The CDR3 totals 14 residues. Germline trimming cut 3 bases from V and 5 bases from J; bases unmatched to any gene: 6. CDR1 is MDHEN, CDR2 SYDVKM, per germline. This clone was counted only a few times. The repertoire was sequenced with immunoSEQ multiplex PCR; TCRdb's copy has only in-frame clones and lacks some. The sample consists of around 130,000 clones, approximately 93% of them appearing once. Sequences were derived from peripheral blood, sampled before pregnancy. This chain joins TRBV28 and TRBJ1-1, with TRBD1 identical over 7 bases. This TCR was sampled from a female donor with multiple sclerosis, enrolled in a pregnancy study. Written as DNA, the CDR3 is TGTGCCAGCAGTTTTGCAGGGGGGAGGACTGAAGCTTTCTTT. It is translated as CASSFAGGRTEAFF.